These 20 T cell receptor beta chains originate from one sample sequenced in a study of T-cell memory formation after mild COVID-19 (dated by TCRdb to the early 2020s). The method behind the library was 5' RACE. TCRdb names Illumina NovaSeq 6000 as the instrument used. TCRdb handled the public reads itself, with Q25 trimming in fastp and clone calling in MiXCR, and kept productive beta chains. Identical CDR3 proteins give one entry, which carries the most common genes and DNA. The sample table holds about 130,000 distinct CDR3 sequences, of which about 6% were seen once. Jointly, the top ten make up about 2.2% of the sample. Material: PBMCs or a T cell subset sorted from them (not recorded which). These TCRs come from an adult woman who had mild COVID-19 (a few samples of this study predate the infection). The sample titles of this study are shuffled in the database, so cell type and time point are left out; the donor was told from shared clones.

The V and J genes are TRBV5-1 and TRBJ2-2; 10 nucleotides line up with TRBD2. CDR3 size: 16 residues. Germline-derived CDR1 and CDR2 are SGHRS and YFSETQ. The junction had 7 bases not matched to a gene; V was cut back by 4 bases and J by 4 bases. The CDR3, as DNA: TGCGCCAGCAGCATCCGACTAGCGGGTAGCACCGGGGAGCTGTTTTTT. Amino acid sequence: CASSIRLAGSTGELFF.

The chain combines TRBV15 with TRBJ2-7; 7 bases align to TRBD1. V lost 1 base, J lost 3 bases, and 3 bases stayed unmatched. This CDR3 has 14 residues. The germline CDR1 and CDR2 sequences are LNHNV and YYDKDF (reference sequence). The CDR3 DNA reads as TGTGCCACCAGCAGAGTCAGGGGGAGCTACGAGCAGTACTTC. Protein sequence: CATSRVRGSYEQYF.

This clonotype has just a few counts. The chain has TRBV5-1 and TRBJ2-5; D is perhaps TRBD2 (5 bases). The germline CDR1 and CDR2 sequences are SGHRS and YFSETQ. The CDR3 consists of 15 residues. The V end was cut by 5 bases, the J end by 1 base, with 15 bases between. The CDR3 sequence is CASRVGRLTQETQYF. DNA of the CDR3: TGCGCCAGCAGGGTGGGTCGACTAACCCAAGAGACCCAGTACTTC.

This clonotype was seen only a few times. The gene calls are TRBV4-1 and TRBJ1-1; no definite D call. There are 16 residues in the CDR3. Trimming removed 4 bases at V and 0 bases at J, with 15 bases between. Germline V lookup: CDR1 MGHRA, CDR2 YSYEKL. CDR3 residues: CASSPWGGRMNTEAFF. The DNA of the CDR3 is TGCGCCAGCAGCCCCTGGGGAGGGCGGATGAACACTGAAGCTTTCTTT.

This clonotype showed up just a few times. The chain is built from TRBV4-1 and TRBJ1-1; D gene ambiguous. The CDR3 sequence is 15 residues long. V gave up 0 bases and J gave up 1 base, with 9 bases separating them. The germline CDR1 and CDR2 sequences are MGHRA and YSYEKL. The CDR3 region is CASSQEGGQNTEAFF. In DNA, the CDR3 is TGCGCCAGCAGCCAAGAGGGCGGTCAGAACACTGAAGCTTTCTTT.

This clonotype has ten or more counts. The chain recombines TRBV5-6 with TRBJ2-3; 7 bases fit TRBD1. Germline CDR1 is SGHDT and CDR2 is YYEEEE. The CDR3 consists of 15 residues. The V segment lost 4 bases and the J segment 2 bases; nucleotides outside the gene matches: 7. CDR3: CASSQGQTLTDTQYF. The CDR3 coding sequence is TGTGCCAGCAGCCAGGGACAGACCCTCACAGATACGCAGTATTTT.

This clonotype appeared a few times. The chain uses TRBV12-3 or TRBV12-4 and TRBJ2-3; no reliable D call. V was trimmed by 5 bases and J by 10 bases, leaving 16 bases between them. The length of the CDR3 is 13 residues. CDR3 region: CASSTPPGFPQYF. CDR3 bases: TGTGCCAGCAGTACCCCCCCGGGTTTCCCGCAGTATTTT.

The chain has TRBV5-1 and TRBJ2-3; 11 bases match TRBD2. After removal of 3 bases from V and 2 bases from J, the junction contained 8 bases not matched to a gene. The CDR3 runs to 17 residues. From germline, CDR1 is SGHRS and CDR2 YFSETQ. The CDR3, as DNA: TGCGCCAGCAGCTCCTATAGCGGGGGGGCCGTCACAGATACGCAGTATTTT. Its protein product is CASSSYSGGAVTDTQYF. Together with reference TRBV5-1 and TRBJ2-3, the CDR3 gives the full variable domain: KAGVTQTPRYLIKTRGQQVTLSCSPISGHRSVSWYQQTPGQGLQFLFEYFSETQRNKGNFPGRFSGRQFSNSRSEMNVSTLELGDSALYLCASSSYSGGAVTDTQYFGPGTRLTVL.

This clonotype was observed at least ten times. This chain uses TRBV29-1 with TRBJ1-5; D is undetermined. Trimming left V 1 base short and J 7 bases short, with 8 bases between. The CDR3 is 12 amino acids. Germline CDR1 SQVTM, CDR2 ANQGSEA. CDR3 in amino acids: CSVEGDGQPQHF. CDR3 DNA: TGCAGCGTTGAAGGGGATGGCCAGCCCCAGCATTTT.

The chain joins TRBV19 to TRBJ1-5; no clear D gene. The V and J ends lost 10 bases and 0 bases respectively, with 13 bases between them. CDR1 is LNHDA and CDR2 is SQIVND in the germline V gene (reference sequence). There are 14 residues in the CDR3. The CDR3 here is CATSGSHSNQPQHF. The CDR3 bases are TGTGCCACTTCGGGCAGCCATAGCAATCAGCCCCAGCATTTT.

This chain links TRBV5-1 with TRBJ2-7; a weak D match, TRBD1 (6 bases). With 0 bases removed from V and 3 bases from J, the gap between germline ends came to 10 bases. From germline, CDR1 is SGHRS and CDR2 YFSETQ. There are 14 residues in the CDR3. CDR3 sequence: CASSLDSGDYEQYF. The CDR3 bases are TGCGCCAGCAGCTTGGATTCAGGGGACTACGAGCAGTACTTC.

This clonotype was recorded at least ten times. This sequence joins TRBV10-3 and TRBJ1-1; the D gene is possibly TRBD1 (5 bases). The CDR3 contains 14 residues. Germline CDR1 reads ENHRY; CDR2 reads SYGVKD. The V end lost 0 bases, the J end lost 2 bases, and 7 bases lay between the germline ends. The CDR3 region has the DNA TGTGCCATCAGTGAGTCGGGACCAAACACTGAAGCTTTCTTT. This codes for CAISESGPNTEAFF.

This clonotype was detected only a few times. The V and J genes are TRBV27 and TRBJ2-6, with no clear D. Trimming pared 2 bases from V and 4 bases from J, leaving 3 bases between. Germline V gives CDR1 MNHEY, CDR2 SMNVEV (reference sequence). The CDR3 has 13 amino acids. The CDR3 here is CASSLKGANVLTF. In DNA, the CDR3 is TGTGCCAGCAGTTTAAAAGGGGCCAACGTCCTGACTTTC.

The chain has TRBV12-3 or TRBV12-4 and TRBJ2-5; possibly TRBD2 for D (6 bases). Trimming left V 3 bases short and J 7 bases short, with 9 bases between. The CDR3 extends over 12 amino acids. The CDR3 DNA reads TGTGCCAGCAGTTTTCTGGGGGGGACCCAGTACTTC. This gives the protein CASSFLGGTQYF.

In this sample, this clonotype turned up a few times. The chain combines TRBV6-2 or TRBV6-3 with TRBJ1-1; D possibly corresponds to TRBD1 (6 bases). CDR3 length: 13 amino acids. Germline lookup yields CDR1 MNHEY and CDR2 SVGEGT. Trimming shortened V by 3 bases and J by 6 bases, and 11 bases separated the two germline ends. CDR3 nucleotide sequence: TGTGCCAGCAGTTATTTTGGGGGCTCTGAAGCTTTCTTT. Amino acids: CASSYFGGSEAFF.

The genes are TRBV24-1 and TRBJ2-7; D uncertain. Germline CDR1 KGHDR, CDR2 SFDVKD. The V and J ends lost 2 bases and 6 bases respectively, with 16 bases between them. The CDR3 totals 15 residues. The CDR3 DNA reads TGTGCCACCAGTGATTCTCAGATCACGCACGGCGAGCAGTACTTC. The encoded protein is CATSDSQITHGEQYF.

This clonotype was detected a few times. CDR3 coding DNA: TGCGCCAGCAGCTTGGCCGCACAGGGACAGGGCAATGAGCAGTTCTTC. Encoded protein: CASSLAAQGQGNEQFF. This rearrangement joins TRBV5-1 to TRBJ2-1, with 9 bases matching TRBD1. The CDR3 consists of 16 residues. The germline gives CDR1 SGHRS, CDR2 YFSETQ. With 0 bases clipped from V and 6 bases from J, the junction kept 7 bases outside the gene matches.

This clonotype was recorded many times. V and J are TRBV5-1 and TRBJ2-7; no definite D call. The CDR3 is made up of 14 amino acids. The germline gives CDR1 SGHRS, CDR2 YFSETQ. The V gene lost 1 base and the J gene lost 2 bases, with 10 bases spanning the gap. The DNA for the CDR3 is TGCGCCAGCAGCTTGTTACCGGATACCTACGAGCAGTACTTC. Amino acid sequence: CASSLLPDTYEQYF.

This chain's CDR3 is CASSPNRGVNTEAFF. The CDR3 DNA sequence: TGTGCCAGCAGCCCCAACAGGGGAGTGAACACTGAAGCTTTCTTT. The rearrangement joins TRBV9 to TRBJ1-1, with 7 bases fitting TRBD1. From germline, CDR1 is SGDLS and CDR2 YYNGEE. This CDR3 has 15 amino acids. V dropped 4 bases and J dropped 0; count of bases not matched to a gene: 6.

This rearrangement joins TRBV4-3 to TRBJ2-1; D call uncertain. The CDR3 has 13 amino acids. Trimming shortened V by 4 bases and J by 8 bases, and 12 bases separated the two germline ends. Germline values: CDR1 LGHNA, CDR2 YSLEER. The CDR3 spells CASSRSRADEQFF. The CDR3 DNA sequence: TGCGCCAGCAGCCGCAGCCGGGCCGATGAGCAGTTCTTC.